Listed below are T cell receptor beta chains from one sample, sequenced in a study of shared clonotypes between healthy human individuals. The protocol was immunoSEQ multiplex PCR, while the TCRdb copy is restricted to in-frame clones and leaves out a portion. Of approximately 2,000,000 clones listed, about 90% were seen once; the top ten hold 0.3% to 0.4%. Sequenced: naive CD4+ T cells from PBMCs. The receptors originated from a man aged 18 to 35 in good health. Some clones in this sample may be carry-over from other donors' samples. Each CDR3 is given with its conserved first and last residue. D genes are given only for firm matches. A row's size may be missing; if present it is once, few, many or a size class.

. | TRBJ1-5 | . | TRBV7-9 | TGTGCCAGCAGCTTCAAGGAGGGGAATCAGCCCCAGCATTTT | CASSFKEGNQPQHF
TRBD2 | TRBJ2-1 | once | TRBV14 | TGTGCCAGCAGCCAAGGGAGCGGGAGGGCCCACAATGAGCAGTTCTTC | CASSQGSGRAHNEQFF
TRBD1 | TRBJ1-1 | . | TRBV15 | TGTGCCACCAGCCAGGGACAGGGGTTCGCTGAAGCTTTCTTT | CATSQGQGFAEAFF
TRBD2 | TRBJ2-2 | . | TRBV7-9 | TGTGCCTCCCGGAGGGCGGGAGGGGACACCGGGGAGCTGTTTTTT | CASRRAGGDTGELFF
. | TRBJ1-5 | once | TRBV18 | TGTGCCAGCTCAAGCAGGGACGGCGGGCCCCAGCATTTT | CASSSRDGGPQHF
. | TRBJ2-3 | . | TRBV27 | TGTGCCACTACGACAGGAACAGATACGCAGTATTTT | CATTTGTDTQYF
. | TRBJ2-5 | . | TRBV27 | TGTGCCAGCAGTTTATCGATCCTTGCAGGAGAGACCCAGTACTTC | CASSLSILAGETQYF
. | TRBJ1-2 | . | TRBV19 | TGTGCCAGTAGTAATGACGGTGGGGCCAGCTACTATGGCTACACCTTC | CASSNDGGASYYGYTF
. | TRBJ2-5 | once | TRBV25-1 | TGTGCCAGCAGTGACCCCTCGGAGGACCAGTACTTC | CASSDPSEDQYF
. | TRBJ1-5 | few | TRBV28 | TGTGCCAGCACCTCCGGGACAAAGAATCAGCCCCAGCATTTT | CASTSGTKNQPQHF
TRBD2 | TRBJ2-2 | . | TRBV4-2 | TGTGCCAGCAGCGTCACGGCGGGAGATACCGGGGAGCTGTTTTTT | CASSVTAGDTGELFF
TRBD2 | TRBJ2-5 | . | TRBV7-9 | TGTGCCAGCAGCTTTGGCCCTAGCGGGAGGGTACGAGAGACCCAGTACTTC | CASSFGPSGRVRETQYF
TRBD2 | TRBJ2-1 | . | TRBV11-3 | TGTGCCAGCAGCTTAGGGGGAGGGGTCTCCTACAATGAGCAGTTCTTC | CASSLGGGVSYNEQFF
. | TRBJ1-2 | . | TRBV28 | TGTGCCAGCAGTTTATCCCAGGGTATCGGTGGCTACACCTTC | CASSLSQGIGGYTF
. | TRBJ1-1 | . | TRBV21-1 | TGTGCCAGCAGCAAAAGCACAGGGGGAACTGAAGCTTTCTTT | CASSKSTGGTEAFF